The source of this T cell receptor beta chain is a study of CD8+ T cells in alopecia areata. CDR1 is SQVTM, CDR2 ANQGSEA, per germline. This CDR3 is 13 amino acids long. V was pared by 5 bases and J by 3 bases, with 13 bases between. RNA was extracted and reverse transcribed into cDNA as the sequencing template. Sequencing was performed with immunoSEQ multiplex PCR; in TCRdb, only in-frame clones are kept and a portion is missing. This table has fewer than 250,000 clones, roughly 57% appearing once. The TCR was taken from a human donor with alopecia areata. Specimen: CD4+ T cells sorted from blood, collected at week 0. The chain carries TRBV29-1 and TRBJ1-2, with D hard to call. CDR3 DNA sequence: TGCAGCGTTTCCCTGGGTCCTGACTATGGCTACACCTTC. Its protein is CSVSLGPDYGYTF.